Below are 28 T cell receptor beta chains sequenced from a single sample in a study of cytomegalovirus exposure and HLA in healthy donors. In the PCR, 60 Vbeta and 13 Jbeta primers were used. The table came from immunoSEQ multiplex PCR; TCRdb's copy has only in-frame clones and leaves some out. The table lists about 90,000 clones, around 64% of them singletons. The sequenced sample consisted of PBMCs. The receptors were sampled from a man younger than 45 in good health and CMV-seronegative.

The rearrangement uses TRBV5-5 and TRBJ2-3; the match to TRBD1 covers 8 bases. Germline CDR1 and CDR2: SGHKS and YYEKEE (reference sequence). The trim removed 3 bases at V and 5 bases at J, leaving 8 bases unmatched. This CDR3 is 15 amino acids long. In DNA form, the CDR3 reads TGTGCCAGCAGCTCGCAGGGGGCGCCGGGAGATACGCAGTATTTT. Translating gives CASSSQGAPGDTQYF.

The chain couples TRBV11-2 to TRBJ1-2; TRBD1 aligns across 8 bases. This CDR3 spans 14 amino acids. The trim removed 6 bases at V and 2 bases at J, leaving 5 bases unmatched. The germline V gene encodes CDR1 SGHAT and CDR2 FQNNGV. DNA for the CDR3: TGTGCCAGCAGTGGACAGGGAGAAAACTATGGCTACACCTTC. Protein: CASSGQGENYGYTF.

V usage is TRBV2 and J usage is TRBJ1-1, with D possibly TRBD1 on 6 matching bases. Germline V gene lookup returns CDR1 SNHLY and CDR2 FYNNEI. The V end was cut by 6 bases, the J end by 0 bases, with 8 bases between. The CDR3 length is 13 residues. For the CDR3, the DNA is TGTGCCAGCAGGCAGGGGCTGAACACTGAAGCTTTCTTT. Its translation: CASRQGLNTEAFF.

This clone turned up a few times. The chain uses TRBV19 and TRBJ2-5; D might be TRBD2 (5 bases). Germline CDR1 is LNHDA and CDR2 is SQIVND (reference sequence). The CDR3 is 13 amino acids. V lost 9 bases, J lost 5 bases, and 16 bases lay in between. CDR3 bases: TGTGCCAGCGCACGGGGTCTGCGGGAGACCCAGTACTTC. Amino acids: CASARGLRETQYF.

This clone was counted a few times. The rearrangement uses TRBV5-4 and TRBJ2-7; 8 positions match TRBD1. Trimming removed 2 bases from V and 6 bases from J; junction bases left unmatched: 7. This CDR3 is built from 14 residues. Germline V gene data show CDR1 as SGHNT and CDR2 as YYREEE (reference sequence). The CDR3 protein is CASSFWTGLGEQYF. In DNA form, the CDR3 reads TGTGCCAGCAGCTTCTGGACAGGGTTGGGCGAGCAGTACTTC.

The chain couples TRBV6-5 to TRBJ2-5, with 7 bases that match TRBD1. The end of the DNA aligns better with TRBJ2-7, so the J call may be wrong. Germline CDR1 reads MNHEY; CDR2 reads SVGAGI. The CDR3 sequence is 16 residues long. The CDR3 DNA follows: TGTGCCAGCAGTTACGGGCAGGGGGTCTTCCTTTACGAGCAGTACTTC. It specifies CASSYGQGVFLYEQYF.

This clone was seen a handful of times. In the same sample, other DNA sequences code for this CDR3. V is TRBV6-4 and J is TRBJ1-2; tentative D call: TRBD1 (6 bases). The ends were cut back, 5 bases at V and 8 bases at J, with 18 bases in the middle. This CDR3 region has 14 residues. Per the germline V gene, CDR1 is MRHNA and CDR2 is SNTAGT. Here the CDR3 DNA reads TGTGCCAGCAGTCCCGGGGTCAGGGGATACGGCTACACCTTC. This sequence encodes CASSPGVRGYGYTF.

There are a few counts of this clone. The CDR3 DNA is TGTGCCAGCAGTTTAACATTGAGCAATCAGCCCCAGCATTTT. It codes for CASSLTLSNQPQHF. The chain uses TRBV28 and TRBJ1-5; D is unclear. V was trimmed by 2 bases and J by 1 base, leaving 6 bases between them. The germline CDR1 and CDR2 sequences are MDHEN and SYDVKM. The CDR3 has 14 residues.

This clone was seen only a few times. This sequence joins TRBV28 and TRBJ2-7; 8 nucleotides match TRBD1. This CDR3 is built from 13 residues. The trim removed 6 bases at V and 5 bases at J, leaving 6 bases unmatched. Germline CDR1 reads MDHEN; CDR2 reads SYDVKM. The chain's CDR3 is CASRGTGGHEQYF. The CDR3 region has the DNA TGTGCCAGCAGGGGGACAGGTGGACACGAGCAGTACTTC.

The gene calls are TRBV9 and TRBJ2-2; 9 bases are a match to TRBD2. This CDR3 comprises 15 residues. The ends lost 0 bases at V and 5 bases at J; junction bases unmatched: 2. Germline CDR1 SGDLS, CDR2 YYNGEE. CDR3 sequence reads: CASSVVAGGTGELFF. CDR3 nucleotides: TGTGCCAGCAGCGTAGTTGCGGGAGGGACCGGGGAGCTGTTTTTT.

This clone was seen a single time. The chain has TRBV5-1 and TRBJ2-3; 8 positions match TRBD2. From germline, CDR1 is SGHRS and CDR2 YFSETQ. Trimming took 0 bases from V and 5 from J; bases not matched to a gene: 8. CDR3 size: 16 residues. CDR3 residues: CASSLAVAGGGDTQYF. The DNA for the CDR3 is TGCGCCAGCAGCTTGGCCGTCGCGGGGGGAGGAGATACGCAGTATTTT.

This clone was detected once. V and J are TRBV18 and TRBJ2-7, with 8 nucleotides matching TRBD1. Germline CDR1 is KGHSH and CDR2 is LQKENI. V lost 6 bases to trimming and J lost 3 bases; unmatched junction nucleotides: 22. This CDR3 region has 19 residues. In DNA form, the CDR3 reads TGTGCCAGCTCTCACCGTGGTGTAGGGACAGGTTCCCTACTCTACGAGCAGTACTTC. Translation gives CASSHRGVGTGSLLYEQYF.

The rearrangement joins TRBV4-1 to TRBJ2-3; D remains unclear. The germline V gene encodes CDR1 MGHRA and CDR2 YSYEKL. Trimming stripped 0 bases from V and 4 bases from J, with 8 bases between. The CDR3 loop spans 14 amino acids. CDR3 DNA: TGCGCCAGCAGCCAAGAGGCCCTCCCAGATACGCAGTATTTT. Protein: CASSQEALPDTQYF.

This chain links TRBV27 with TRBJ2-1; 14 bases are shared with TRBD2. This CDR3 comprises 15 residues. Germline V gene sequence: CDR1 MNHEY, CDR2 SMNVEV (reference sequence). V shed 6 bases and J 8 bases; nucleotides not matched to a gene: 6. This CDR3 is CASRPGLAGVDEQFF. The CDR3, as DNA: TGTGCCAGCAGACCGGGACTAGCGGGAGTGGATGAGCAGTTCTTC.

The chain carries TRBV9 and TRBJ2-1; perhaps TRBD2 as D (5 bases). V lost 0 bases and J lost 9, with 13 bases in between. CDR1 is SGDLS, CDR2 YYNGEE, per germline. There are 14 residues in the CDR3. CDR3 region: CASSVASQAIEQFF. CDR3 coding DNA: TGTGCCAGCAGCGTAGCTAGCCAAGCCATTGAGCAGTTCTTC.

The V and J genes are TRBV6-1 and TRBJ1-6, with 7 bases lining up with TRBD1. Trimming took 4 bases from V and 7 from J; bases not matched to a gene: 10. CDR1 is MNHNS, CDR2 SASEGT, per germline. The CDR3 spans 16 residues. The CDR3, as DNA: TGTGCCAGCAGTGGACAGGGCCCCTCATGGAATTCACCCCTCCACTTT. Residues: CASSGQGPSWNSPLHF.

The CDR3 DNA sequence: TGTGCCAGCAGTTCCGGGACAGGGACAGATACGCAGTATTTT. It yields the protein CASSSGTGTDTQYF. The rearrangement links TRBV7-2 to TRBJ2-3; 9 positions match TRBD1. With 6 bases clipped from V and 3 bases from J, the junction kept 4 bases outside the gene matches. The CDR3 is 14 amino acids. Germline V gene sequence: CDR1 SGHTA, CDR2 FQGNSA.

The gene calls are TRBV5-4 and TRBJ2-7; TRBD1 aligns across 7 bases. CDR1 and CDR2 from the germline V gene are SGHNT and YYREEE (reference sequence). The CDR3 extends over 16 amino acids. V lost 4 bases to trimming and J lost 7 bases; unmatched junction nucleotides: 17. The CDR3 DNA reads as TGTGCCAGCAGCACCCGACAGGGCCGGATCTCTGGTGAGCAGTACTTC. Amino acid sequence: CASSTRQGRISGEQYF. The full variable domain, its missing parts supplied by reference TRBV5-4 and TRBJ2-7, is ETGVTQSPTHLIKTRGQQVTLRCSSQSGHNTVSWYQQALGQGPQFIFQYYREEENGRGNFPPRFSGLQFPNYSSELNVNALELDDSALYLCASSTRQGRISGEQYFGPGTRLTVT.

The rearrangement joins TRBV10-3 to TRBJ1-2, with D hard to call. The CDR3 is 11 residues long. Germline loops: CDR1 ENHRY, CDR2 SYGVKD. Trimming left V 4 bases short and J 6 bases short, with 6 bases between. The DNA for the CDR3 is TGTGCCATCAGTGGGCAGGATGGCTACACCTTC. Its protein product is CAISGQDGYTF.

The CDR3: CASSLVGGDGYTF. The CDR3 region has the DNA TGTGCCAGCAGCTTAGTTGGAGGGGATGGCTACACCTTC. The genes are TRBV7-2 and TRBJ1-2, with D perhaps TRBD1 (5 bases). Germline loops: CDR1 SGHTA, CDR2 FQGNSA. V lost 1 base, J lost 6 bases, and 9 bases lay in between. This CDR3 spans 13 amino acids. The whole variable domain, remainder taken from reference TRBV7-2 and TRBJ1-2, is GAGVSQSPSNKVTEKGKDVELRCDPISGHTALYWYRQSLGQGLEFLIYFQGNSAPDKSGLPSDRFSAERTGGSVSTLTIQRTQQEDSAVYLCASSLVGGDGYTFGSGTRLTVV.

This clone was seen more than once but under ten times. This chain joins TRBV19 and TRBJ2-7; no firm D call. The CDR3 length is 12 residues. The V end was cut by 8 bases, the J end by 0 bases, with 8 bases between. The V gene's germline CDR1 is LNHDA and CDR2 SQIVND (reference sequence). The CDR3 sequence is CASGDISYEQYF. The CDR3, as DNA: TGTGCCAGTGGCGACATCTCCTACGAGCAGTACTTC.

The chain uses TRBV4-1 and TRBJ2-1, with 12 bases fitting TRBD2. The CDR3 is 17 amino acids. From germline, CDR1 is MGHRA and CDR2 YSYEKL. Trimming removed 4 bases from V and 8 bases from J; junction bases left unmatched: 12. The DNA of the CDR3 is TGCGCCAGCAGCCCCAGACTAGCGGGAGAGGAGTTCTATGAGCAGTTCTTC. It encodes CASSPRLAGEEFYEQFF.

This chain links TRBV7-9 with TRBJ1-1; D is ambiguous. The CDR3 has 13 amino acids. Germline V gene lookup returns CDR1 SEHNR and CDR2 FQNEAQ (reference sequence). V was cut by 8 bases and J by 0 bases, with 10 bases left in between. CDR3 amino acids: CASFTAVNTEAFF. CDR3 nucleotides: TGTGCCAGCTTTACGGCGGTGAACACTGAAGCTTTCTTT.

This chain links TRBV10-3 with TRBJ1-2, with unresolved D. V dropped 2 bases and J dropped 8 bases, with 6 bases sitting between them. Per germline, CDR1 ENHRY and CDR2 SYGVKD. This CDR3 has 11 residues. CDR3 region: CAISEAQGYTF. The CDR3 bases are TGTGCCATCAGTGAGGCACAGGGCTACACCTTC.

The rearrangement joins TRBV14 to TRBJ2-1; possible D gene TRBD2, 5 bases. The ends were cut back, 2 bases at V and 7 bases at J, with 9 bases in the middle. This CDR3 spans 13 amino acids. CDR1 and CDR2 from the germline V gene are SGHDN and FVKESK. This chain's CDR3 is CASSQLRGNEQFF. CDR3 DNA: TGTGCCAGCAGCCAACTACGAGGGAATGAGCAGTTCTTC.

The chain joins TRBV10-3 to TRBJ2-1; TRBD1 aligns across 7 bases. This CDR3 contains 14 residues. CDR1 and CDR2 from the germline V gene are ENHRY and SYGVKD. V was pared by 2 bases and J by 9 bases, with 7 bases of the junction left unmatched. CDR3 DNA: TGTGCCATCAGTGAGGGGACAGCCTACGGTGAGCAGTTCTTC. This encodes CAISEGTAYGEQFF.

In nucleotides, the CDR3 is TGTGCCAGCAGCGAGCCGGGACAGGTAACCTACGAGCAGTACTTC. It encodes CASSEPGQVTYEQYF. The chain recombines TRBV5-8 with TRBJ2-7; 8 nucleotides align to TRBD1. The CDR3 consists of 15 residues. V shed 4 bases and J 2 bases; nucleotides not matched to a gene: 8. CDR1 is SGHTS, CDR2 YDEGEE, per germline. The full variable domain, with the rest looked up from reference TRBV5-8 and TRBJ2-7, is EAGVTQSPTHLIKTRGQQATLRCSPISGHTSVYWYQQALGLGLQFLLWYDEGEERNRGNFPPRFSGRQFPNYSSELNVNALELEDSALYLCASSEPGQVTYEQYFGPGTRLTVT.

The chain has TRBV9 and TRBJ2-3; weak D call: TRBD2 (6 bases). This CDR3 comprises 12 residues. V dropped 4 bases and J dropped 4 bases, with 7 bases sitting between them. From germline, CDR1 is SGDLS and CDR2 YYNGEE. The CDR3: CASSRGADTQYF. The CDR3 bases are TGTGCCAGCAGCCGCGGGGCAGATACGCAGTATTTT.